A selection of T cell receptor beta chains follows, all from one sample in a study of cytomegalovirus exposure and HLA in healthy donors. The repertoire was sequenced with immunoSEQ multiplex PCR; TCRdb's copy has only in-frame clones and lacks some. Among under 200,000 clones, 60% to 80% were seen once, and the ten largest hold 3.5% to 4.5%. The sample taken for sequencing was PBMCs. These receptors originate from a man aged 25 to 45 in good health and CMV-seropositive. CDR3s include the opening cysteine and the closing phenylalanine or tryptophan. A D gene is named only where the DNA matches it firmly. The size of a clone is reported for some rows only, either as once, few or many, or as a class for expanded clones.

abundance: NA
v_gene: TRBV6-5
j_gene: TRBJ2-7
d_gene: NA
CDR3nt: TGTGCCAGCAGTTCCCGGGGGAGGGGGATCTACGAGCAGTACTTC
CDR3aa: CASSSRGRGIYEQYF

abundance: once
v_gene: TRBV9
j_gene: TRBJ2-1
d_gene: TRBD2
CDR3nt: TGTGCCAGCAGCGTAGCTCCAGCGGGGGGCGGCAATGAGCAGTTCTTC
CDR3aa: CASSVAPAGGGNEQFF

abundance: NA
v_gene: TRBV18
j_gene: TRBJ1-1
d_gene: NA
CDR3nt: TGTGCCAGCTCACCACTCGAGGGTACGGGGGCTGAAGCTTTCTTT
CDR3aa: CASSPLEGTGAEAFF

abundance: once
v_gene: TRBV6-6
j_gene: TRBJ2-1
d_gene: NA
CDR3nt: TGTGCCAGCAGAAAAAGACAGGAGATAGACAATGAGCAGTTCTTC
CDR3aa: CASRKRQEIDNEQFF

abundance: NA
v_gene: TRBV5-6
j_gene: TRBJ2-2
d_gene: NA
CDR3nt: TGTGCCAGCTTGGCAGGGTCTGTCCCCGGGGAGCTGTTTTTT
CDR3aa: CASLAGSVPGELFF

abundance: NA
v_gene: TRBV28
j_gene: TRBJ1-1
d_gene: NA
CDR3nt: TGTGCCAGCAGTTTGGGGGGGCTTGGCACTGAAGCTTTCTTT
CDR3aa: CASSLGGLGTEAFF

abundance: NA
v_gene: TRBV7-2
j_gene: TRBJ2-5
d_gene: NA
CDR3nt: TGTGCCAGCAGCCCATTTTCGGGGAGCCAAGAGACCCAGTACTTC
CDR3aa: CASSPFSGSQETQYF

abundance: few
v_gene: TRBV4-1
j_gene: TRBJ2-7
d_gene: NA
CDR3nt: TGCGCCAGCAGCCAAGTGGCGACTCAGGGCTACGAGCAGTACTTC
CDR3aa: CASSQVATQGYEQYF

abundance: NA
v_gene: TRBV5-6
j_gene: TRBJ2-5
d_gene: NA
CDR3nt: TGTGCCAGCAGCTTGTCACTACAAGAGACCCAGTACTTC
CDR3aa: CASSLSLQETQYF

abundance: NA
v_gene: TRBV28
j_gene: TRBJ1-5
d_gene: TRBD1
CDR3nt: TGTGCCAGCAGGTCAGAGGGGGCTGGCAATCAGCCCCAGCATTTT
CDR3aa: CASRSEGAGNQPQHF

abundance: NA
v_gene: TRBV4-1
j_gene: TRBJ1-4
d_gene: TRBD1
CDR3nt: TGCGCCAGCAGCCAATATACAGGGGCAACTAATGAAAAACTGTTTTTT
CDR3aa: CASSQYTGATNEKLFF

abundance: NA
v_gene: TRBV5-1
j_gene: TRBJ1-1
d_gene: TRBD1
CDR3nt: TGCGCCAGCAGCTTGGCCGGGGGACAGGGGGCGTCTGAAGCTTTCTTT
CDR3aa: CASSLAGGQGASEAFF

abundance: few
v_gene: TRBV7-3
j_gene: TRBJ1-1
d_gene: NA
CDR3nt: TGTGCCAGCAGCTTAACAACCGGGAGCACTGAAGCTTTCTTT
CDR3aa: CASSLTTGSTEAFF

abundance: few
v_gene: TRBV25-1
j_gene: TRBJ2-7
d_gene: TRBD1
CDR3nt: TGTGCCAGCAGTGAGGGACAGGGGGCGCATTACGAGCAGTACTTC
CDR3aa: CASSEGQGAHYEQYF

abundance: NA
v_gene: TRBV28
j_gene: TRBJ1-2
d_gene: TRBD1
CDR3nt: TGTGCCAGCAGTAGCCCCGGGACAGGGGGCACCTATGGCTACACCTTC
CDR3aa: CASSSPGTGGTYGYTF

abundance: NA
v_gene: TRBV29-1
j_gene: TRBJ2-7
d_gene: TRBD1
CDR3nt: TGCAGCGGTGGGACAGGGAGTTCCTACGAGCAGTACTTC
CDR3aa: CSGGTGSSYEQYF

abundance: NA
v_gene: TRBV6-1
j_gene: TRBJ1-5
d_gene: TRBD1
CDR3nt: TGTGCCAGCGTCCAGGGGGCGGGTCAGCCCCAGCATTTT
CDR3aa: CASVQGAGQPQHF

abundance: NA
v_gene: TRBV27
j_gene: TRBJ1-4
d_gene: TRBD1
CDR3nt: TGTGCCAGCAGTCGACAGGGTGCAACTAATGAAAAACTGTTTTTT
CDR3aa: CASSRQGATNEKLFF

abundance: NA
v_gene: TRBV7-2
j_gene: TRBJ2-1
d_gene: NA
CDR3nt: TGTGCCAGCAGCCTGAGTGGGGGGGCCAACAATGAGCAGTTCTTC
CDR3aa: CASSLSGGANNEQFF

abundance: once
v_gene: TRBV5-4
j_gene: TRBJ2-3
d_gene: TRBD2
CDR3nt: TGTGCCAGCAGCTTGGCCGTCGCGGGGGGCGACACAGATACGCAGTATTTT
CDR3aa: CASSLAVAGGDTDTQYF

abundance: few
v_gene: TRBV12-2
j_gene: TRBJ1-4
d_gene: NA
CDR3nt: TGTGCAAGTCGCTTAGGCCGGGACAGGGGGCATGCTAATGAAAAACTGTTTTTT
CDR3aa: CASRLGRDRGHANEKLFF

abundance: NA
v_gene: TRBV10-3
j_gene: TRBJ2-2
d_gene: TRBD1
CDR3nt: TGTGCCATCAGGAGGACAGGGGGGGACACCGGGGAGCTGTTTTTT
CDR3aa: CAIRRTGGDTGELFF

abundance: NA
v_gene: TRBV5-4
j_gene: TRBJ2-2
d_gene: NA
CDR3nt: TGTGCCAGCAGCGCGGCAATACAGGGTATCACCGGGGAGCTGTTTTTT
CDR3aa: CASSAAIQGITGELFF

abundance: NA
v_gene: TRBV7-6
j_gene: TRBJ2-5
d_gene: NA
CDR3nt: TGTGCCAGCAGCAACCGACGGGGGGCGCGGCAAGAGACCCAGTACTTC
CDR3aa: CASSNRRGARQETQYF